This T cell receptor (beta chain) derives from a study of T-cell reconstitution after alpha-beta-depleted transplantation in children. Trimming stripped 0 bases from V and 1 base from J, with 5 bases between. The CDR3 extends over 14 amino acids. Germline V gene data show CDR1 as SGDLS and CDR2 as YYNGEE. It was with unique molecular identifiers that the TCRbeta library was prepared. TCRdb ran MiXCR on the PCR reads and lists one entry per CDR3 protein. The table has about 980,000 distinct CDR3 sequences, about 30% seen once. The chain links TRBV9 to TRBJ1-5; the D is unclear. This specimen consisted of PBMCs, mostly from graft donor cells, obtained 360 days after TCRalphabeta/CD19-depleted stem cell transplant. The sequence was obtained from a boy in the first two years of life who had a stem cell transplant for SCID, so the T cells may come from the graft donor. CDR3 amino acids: CASSVGQSNQPQHF. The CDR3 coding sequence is TGTGCCAGCAGCGTAGGGCAGAGCAATCAGCCCCAGCATTTT.